Detailed here is one T cell receptor beta chain. The entry originates in a study of patients and donors after allogeneic stem cell transplantation. V was cut by 8 bases and J by 1 base, with 9 bases left in between. From germline, CDR1 is SNHLY and CDR2 FYNNEI. The CDR3 loop spans 12 amino acids. Each CDR3 protein gets one entry after TCRdb re-called the RT-PCR reads with MiXCR. The data contain about a million distinct CDR3 sequences, roughly 18% of them singletons. The sequence was collected from a human donor who was either an allogeneic HSCT recipient or a stem cell or donor lymphocyte infusion donor (not recorded which). It is not recorded whose cells these are; they may come from a transplant donor. Source material: blood, either unsorted or a sorted T cell fraction (not recorded which). The chain couples TRBV2 to TRBJ2-7, with D possibly TRBD2 on 6 matching bases. The CDR3: CASGGESYEQYF. The CDR3 DNA follows: TGTGCCAGCGGAGGGGAGTCCTACGAGCAGTACTTC.